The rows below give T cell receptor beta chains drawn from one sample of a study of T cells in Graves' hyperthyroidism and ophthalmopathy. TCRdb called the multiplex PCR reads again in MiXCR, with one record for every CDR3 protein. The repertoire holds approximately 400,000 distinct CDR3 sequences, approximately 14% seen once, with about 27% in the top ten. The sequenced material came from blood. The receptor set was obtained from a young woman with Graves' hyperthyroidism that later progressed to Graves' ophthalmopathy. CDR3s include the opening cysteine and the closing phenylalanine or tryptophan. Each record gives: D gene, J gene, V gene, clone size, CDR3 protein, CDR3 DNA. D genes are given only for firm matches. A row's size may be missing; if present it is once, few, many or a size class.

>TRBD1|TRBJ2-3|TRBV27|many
CANLIPKGTGANTQYF
TGTGCCAACCTCATTCCGAAAGGGACAGGGGCAAATACGCAGTATTTT
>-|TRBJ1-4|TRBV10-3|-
CAISPGGANEKLFF
TGTGCCATCAGCCCGGGGGGAGCTAATGAAAAACTGTTTTTT
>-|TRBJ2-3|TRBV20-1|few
CSARMSGKRPSTDTQYF
TGCAGTGCTAGAATGAGCGGTAAACGCCCTAGCACAGATACGCAGTATTTT
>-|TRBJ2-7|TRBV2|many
CASSESSYEQYF
TGTGCCAGCAGCGAGAGCTCCTACGAGCAGTACTTC
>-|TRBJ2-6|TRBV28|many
CASSRVFSGANVLTF
TGTGCCAGCAGTAGGGTTTTCTCTGGGGCCAACGTCCTGACTTTC
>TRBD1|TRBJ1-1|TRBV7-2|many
CASSLVPGTGPNTEAFF
TGTGCCAGCAGCTTAGTCCCTGGGACAGGGCCGAACACTGAAGCTTTCTTT
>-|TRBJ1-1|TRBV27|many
CASSPFRGAITEAFF
TGTGCCAGCAGTCCCTTTCGGGGGGCGATAACTGAAGCTTTCTTT
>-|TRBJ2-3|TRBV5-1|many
CASSPIGLAPTDTQYF
TGCGCCAGCAGCCCCATTGGGCTAGCGCCCACAGATACGCAGTATTTT
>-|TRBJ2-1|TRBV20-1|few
CSARHHPVSYNEQFF
TGCAGTGCTAGGCACCACCCGGTCTCCTACAATGAGCAGTTCTTC
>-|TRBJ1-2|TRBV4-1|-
CASSQDVSPRSYGYTF
TGCGCCAGCAGCCAAGATGTCAGTCCACGTTCCTATGGCTACACCTTC
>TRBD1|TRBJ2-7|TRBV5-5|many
CASSPLRTGASYEQYF
TGTGCCAGCAGCCCACTTCGGACAGGCGCCTCCTACGAGCAGTACTTC
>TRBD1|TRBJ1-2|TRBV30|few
CAWSSRDRNYGYTF
TGTGCCTGGAGTTCCCGGGACAGGAACTATGGCTACACCTTC
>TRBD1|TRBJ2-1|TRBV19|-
CASSRRDRGDNEQFF
TGTGCCAGTAGTCGCAGGGACAGGGGGGACAATGAGCAGTTCTTC
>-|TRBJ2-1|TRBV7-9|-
CATGDEQFF
TGTGCCACGGGGGATGAGCAGTTCTTC
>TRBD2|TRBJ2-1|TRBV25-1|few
CASSKGLAASYNEQFF
TGTGCCAGCAGCAAAGGACTAGCGGCCTCCTACAATGAGCAGTTCTTC
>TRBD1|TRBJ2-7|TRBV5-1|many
CASSQGQEQYF
TGCGCCAGCAGCCAGGGACAGGAGCAGTACTTC
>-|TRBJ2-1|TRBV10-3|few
CAIGDNNEQFF
TGTGCCATCGGGGATAACAATGAGCAGTTCTTC
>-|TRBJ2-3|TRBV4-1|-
CASRPFERTSTDTQYF
TGCGCCAGCAGACCTTTTGAACGGACTAGCACAGATACGCAGTATTTT
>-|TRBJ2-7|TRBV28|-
CASSQGPSEQCF
TGTGCCAGCAGTCAGGGTCCATCCGAGCAGTGCTTC
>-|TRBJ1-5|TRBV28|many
CASGTRLSNQPQHF
TGTGCCAGTGGGACAAGGTTGAGCAATCAGCCCCAGCATTTT
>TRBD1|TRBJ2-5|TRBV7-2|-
CASSQGAGETQYF
TGTGCCAGCAGCCAGGGGGCGGGGGAGACCCAGTACTTC
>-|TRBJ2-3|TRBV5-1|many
CASSTSTDTQYF
TGCGCCAGCAGCACAAGCACAGATACGCAGTATTTT
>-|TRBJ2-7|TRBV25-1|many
CASSEGGRGPYEQYF
TGTGCCAGCAGTGAAGGGGGCAGGGGCCCCTACGAGCAGTACTTC
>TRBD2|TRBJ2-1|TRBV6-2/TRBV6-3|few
CASRREASGNEQFF
TGTGCCAGCAGGCGGGAGGCCTCAGGGAATGAGCAGTTCTTC
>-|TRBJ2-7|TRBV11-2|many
CASSLGPGNEQYF
TGTGCCAGCAGCTTAGGTCCCGGGAACGAGCAGTACTTC
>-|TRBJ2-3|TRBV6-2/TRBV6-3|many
CAATLKGTDTQYF
TGTGCCGCCACCCTTAAAGGCACAGATACGCAGTATTTT
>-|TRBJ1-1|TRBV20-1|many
CSARPALPNTEAFF
TGCAGTGCTAGACCTGCCTTACCGAACACTGAAGCTTTCTTT
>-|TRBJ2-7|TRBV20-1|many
CSGLTQGYVRGYEQYF
TGCAGCGGCTTGACACAGGGCTATGTTAGGGGGTACGAGCAGTACTTC
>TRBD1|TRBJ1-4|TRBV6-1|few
CASSSPRDSNNEKLFF
TGTGCCAGCAGTTCTCCTCGGGACAGCAATAATGAAAAACTGTTTTTT
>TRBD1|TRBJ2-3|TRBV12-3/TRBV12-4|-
CASRGTGASTVTQYF
TGTGCCAGCAGGGGGACAGGCGCTAGCACAGTTACTCAGTATTTT
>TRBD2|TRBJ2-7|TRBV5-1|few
CASSLAEYRGGLAGGPSYEQYF
TGCGCCAGCAGCTTGGCCGAATATCGGGGGGGACTAGCGGGAGGGCCCTCCTACGAGCAGTACTTC